This T cell receptor (beta chain) was obtained from a study of blood T cell repertoires in COVID-19. Study-wide context: In each case, the material was cDNA or gDNA derived from T cells, B-cell-depleted T cells, or PBMCs.

The CDR3 sequence is 13 residues long. Trimming removed 6 bases from V and 0 bases from J, with 6 bases in between. Germline V gene lookup returns CDR1 MNHEY and CDR2 SVGAGI. This table comes from immunoSEQ multiplex PCR, and its TCRdb copy is limited to in-frame clones, with some not included. Counted here are approximately 19,000 clones, 65% to 90% occurring once; the ten biggest clones make up less than 20%. The source of this sequence is a human donor with active COVID-19. The donor label of this sample is uncertain. Specimen: peripheral blood. The chain combines TRBV6-5 with TRBJ1-5; no clear D. The CDR3 region has the DNA TGTGCCAGCAGACGAGATAGCAATCAGCCCCAGCATTTT. Translating it yields CASRRDSNQPQHF.